This entry is about one T cell receptor (beta chain). The TEMRA cells underwent FACS enrichment, while the CD8+ and CD4+ T cells underwent negative isolation. This sample stems from a study of CD8 T cells in Susac syndrome. Reverse transcription of roughly 0.45 to 1 ug RNA was performed with random hexamers. TCRdb processed the immunoSEQ multiplex PCR reads anew with MiXCR; each CDR3 protein has one entry. This sample has 130,000 to 150,000 distinct CDR3 sequences; around 94% occur once, and the top ten carry 0.07% to 0.1%. Trimming removed 5 bases from V and 0 bases from J, with 10 bases in between. Per germline, CDR1 GTSNPN and CDR2 SVGIG (reference sequence). CDR3 length equals 13 residues.

This rearrangement joins TRBV30 to TRBJ1-1, with a tentative D call TRBD1 (5 bases). This receptor was taken from a human donor in good health. Material: CD4+ T cells from PBMCs. CDR3 loop: CAWAGGVNTEAFF. The CDR3 DNA reads TGTGCCTGGGCGGGGGGGGTGAACACTGAAGCTTTCTTT.